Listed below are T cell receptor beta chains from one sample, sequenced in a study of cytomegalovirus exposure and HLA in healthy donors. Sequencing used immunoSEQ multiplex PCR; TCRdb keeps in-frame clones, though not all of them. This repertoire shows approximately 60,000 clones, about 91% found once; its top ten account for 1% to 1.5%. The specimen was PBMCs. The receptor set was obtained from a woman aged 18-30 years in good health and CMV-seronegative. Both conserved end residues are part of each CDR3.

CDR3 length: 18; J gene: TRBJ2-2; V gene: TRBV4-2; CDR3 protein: CASSPFDSSGGSTGELFF
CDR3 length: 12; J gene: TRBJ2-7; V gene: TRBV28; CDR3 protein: CAGLSDSYEQYF
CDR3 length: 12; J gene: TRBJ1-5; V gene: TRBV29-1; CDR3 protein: CSVGGDAQPQHF
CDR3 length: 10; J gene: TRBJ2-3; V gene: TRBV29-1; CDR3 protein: CSVRHHTQYF
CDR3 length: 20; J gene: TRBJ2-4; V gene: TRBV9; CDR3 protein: CASSVATENPTPLAKNIQYF
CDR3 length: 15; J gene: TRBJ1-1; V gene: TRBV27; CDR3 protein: CASSLSAGLNTEAFF
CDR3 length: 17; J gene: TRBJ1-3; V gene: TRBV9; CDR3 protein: CASSVDSVGASGNTIYF
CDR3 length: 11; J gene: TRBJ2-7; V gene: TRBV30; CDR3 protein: CAWSITYEQYF
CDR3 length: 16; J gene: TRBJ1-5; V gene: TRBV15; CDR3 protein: CATSRDISTGDQPQHF
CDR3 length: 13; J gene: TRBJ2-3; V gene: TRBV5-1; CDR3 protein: CASRVLDTDTQYF
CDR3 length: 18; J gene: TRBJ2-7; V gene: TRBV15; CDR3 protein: CATSNLLGVGTGGDEQYF
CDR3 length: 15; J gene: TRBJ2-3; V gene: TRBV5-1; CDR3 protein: CASSSLAGEADTQYF